These 7 T cell receptor beta chains were sequenced from one sample in a study of T cell responses to AZD1222 COVID-19 vaccine. Sequencing was performed with immunoSEQ multiplex PCR; in TCRdb, only in-frame clones are kept and a portion is missing. The table shows 100,000 to 150,000 clones, with over 75% occurring only once. Sample: peripheral blood, taken on day 0 of AZD1222 vaccination. Receptors originate from an adult in good health.

The chain has TRBV4-1 and TRBJ2-1; D is unresolved. The V gene lost 2 bases and the J gene lost 4 bases, with 18 bases spanning the gap. This CDR3 comprises 17 residues. Germline-derived CDR1 and CDR2 are MGHRA and YSYEKL. CDR3 DNA sequence: TGCGCCAGCAGCCAAACCGGTCCCAAGGAGTGGTACAATGAGCAGTTCTTC. Translated: CASSQTGPKEWYNEQFF.

This clone showed up just once. J is TRBJ1-2 and V is TRBV27; no definite D call. CDR1 MNHEY and CDR2 SMNVEV come from the germline V gene (reference sequence). V lost 6 bases and J lost 4, with 18 bases in between. The CDR3 has 15 amino acids. The CDR3 here is CASSFSVSPIYGYTF. CDR3 DNA sequence: TGTGCCAGCAGCTTTTCAGTCTCACCCATCTATGGCTACACCTTC.

Regarding this clone: An end of the junction differs from the germline gene, which may be a read error. This chain connects TRBV19 to TRBJ1-1; 8 bases fit TRBD1. CDR1 and CDR2 (germline): LNHDA, SQIVND (reference sequence). There are 12 residues in the CDR3. CDR3 nucleotides: TGTGCCAGTAGCTATAAGGGGGGACAGGAGGCCTTT. Amino acid sequence: CASSYKGGQEAF.

The chain uses TRBV27 and TRBJ1-6; D possibly corresponds to TRBD1 (5 bases). Trimming left V 4 bases short and J 11 bases short, with 18 bases between. Germline CDR1 is MNHEY and CDR2 is SMNVEV (reference sequence). The CDR3 spans 15 residues. The DNA of the CDR3 is TGTGCCAGCAGTTCCTCGGGGGTACAGAGACCACCCCTCCACTTT. Its translation is CASSSSGVQRPPLHF.

This chain connects TRBV6-5 to TRBJ1-2, with 12 nucleotides matching TRBD1. The CDR3 spans 15 residues. Germline V gene lookup returns CDR1 MNHEY and CDR2 SVGAGI. The junction had 7 bases not matched to a gene; V was cut back by 3 bases and J by 8 bases. CDR3 sequence (DNA): TGTGCCAGCAGTTATTGGGGACAGGGGGCAGAGGGCTACACCTTC. It codes for CASSYWGQGAEGYTF.

The V and J genes are TRBV7-8 and TRBJ1-2, with D perhaps matching TRBD1 (5 bases). Germline-derived CDR1 and CDR2 are SGHVS and FQNEAQ. With 6 bases removed from V and 8 bases from J, the gap between germline ends came to 25 bases. The CDR3 is 16 amino acids. The CDR3 DNA reads as TGTGCCAGCAGTTCTACCTACTCCAGGGTATCCCGGGGCTACACCTTC. Protein sequence: CASSSTYSRVSRGYTF. Using reference TRBV7-8 and TRBJ1-2 for the parts outside the CDR3, the full variable domain is GAGVSQSPRYKVAKRGQDVALRCDPISGHVSLFWYQQALGQGPEFLTYFQNEAQLDKSGLPSDRFFAERPEGSVSTLKIQRTQQEDSAVYLCASSSTYSRVSRGYTFGSGTRLTVV.

This clone was seen once. The rearrangement joins TRBV19 to TRBJ2-3; no firm D call. Germline loops: CDR1 LNHDA, CDR2 SQIVND (reference sequence). The CDR3 has 14 residues. V lost 6 bases and J lost 2, with 12 bases in between. As DNA, the CDR3 is TGTGCCAGTAGACGGGCCTTACCCACAGATACGCAGTATTTT. Translating gives CASRRALPTDTQYF.